Following are 20 T cell receptor beta chains from one sample sequenced in a study of blood T cell repertoires in COVID-19. TCRdb keeps only in-frame clones here, not all; method: immunoSEQ multiplex PCR. The sample holds 350,000 to 450,000 clones, approximately 89% seen once. The sequencing input was PBMCs or T cells enriched from blood (not recorded which). The source of these receptors is a woman in her thirties who had recovered from COVID-19.

The rearrangement uses TRBV28 and TRBJ1-2; 8 bases line up with TRBD1. J was trimmed by 5 bases and V by 7 bases; bases with no gene match: 9. This CDR3 is built from 14 residues. Germline V gene lookup returns CDR1 MDHEN and CDR2 SYDVKM. The CDR3 DNA reads TGTGCCAGCACCCCACAGGGGGTAGGGTATGGCTACACCTTC. Amino acids: CASTPQGVGYGYTF.

The chain combines TRBV29-1 with TRBJ2-7, with 10 bases fitting TRBD1. After removal of 4 bases from V and 0 bases from J, the junction contained 3 bases not matched to a gene. The germline CDR1 and CDR2 sequences are SQVTM and ANQGSEA. The CDR3 extends over 14 amino acids. The CDR3 loop is CSVAGQGSSYEQYF. CDR3 nucleotides: TGCAGCGTTGCGGGACAGGGGAGCTCCTACGAGCAGTACTTC.

CDR3: CASSPPGGLRYGYTF. CDR3 DNA: TGCGCCAGCAGTCCTCCAGGGGGCCTGAGGTATGGCTACACCTTC. The rearrangement joins TRBV5-1 to TRBJ1-2; the match to TRBD1 covers 8 bases. The junction had 11 bases not matched to a gene; V was cut back by 5 bases and J by 5 bases. Germline V gives CDR1 SGHRS, CDR2 YFSETQ. This CDR3 region has 15 residues. The whole variable domain, remainder taken from reference TRBV5-1 and TRBJ1-2, is KAGVTQTPRYLIKTRGQQVTLSCSPISGHRSVSWYQQTPGQGLQFLFEYFSETQRNKGNFPGRFSGRQFSNSRSEMNVSTLELGDSALYLCASSPPGGLRYGYTFGSGTRLTVV.

The CDR3 loop is CAWSGHTPHSYEQYF. CDR3 coding DNA: TGTGCCTGGAGTGGACATACCCCCCACTCTTACGAGCAGTACTTC. The chain employs TRBV30 and TRBJ2-7; D is unresolved. Germline lookup yields CDR1 GTSNPN and CDR2 SVGIG (reference sequence). The CDR3 runs to 15 residues. The ends were cut back, 1 base at V and 4 bases at J, with 17 bases in the middle.

The CDR3 protein is CASSSPGFNEKLFF. The CDR3 DNA follows: TGTGCCAGCAGTTCGCCAGGGTTTAATGAAAAACTGTTTTTT. The chain links TRBV27 to TRBJ1-4; tentatively, D is TRBD1 (5 bases). Trimming stripped 4 bases from V and 4 bases from J, with 10 bases between. In germline, CDR1 is MNHEY, CDR2 SMNVEV (reference sequence). The CDR3 loop spans 14 amino acids.

This chain links TRBV18 with TRBJ2-7, with TRBD2 identical over 9 bases. Germline CDR1 KGHSH, CDR2 LQKENI. V trimming: 5 bases; J trimming: 0 bases; junction bases outside the gene matches: 8. The CDR3 contains 16 residues. The CDR3 region is CASSSYGLASSYEQYF. DNA of the CDR3: TGTGCCAGCTCATCCTATGGACTAGCGAGCTCCTACGAGCAGTACTTC.

The chain combines TRBV2 with TRBJ1-2, with 8 positions matching TRBD1. Germline V gives CDR1 SNHLY, CDR2 FYNNEI. Unmatched junction bases numbered 9, after V lost 4 bases and J lost 8 bases. The CDR3 totals 14 residues. CDR3 sequence reads: CASSARQGREGYTF. CDR3 DNA sequence: TGTGCCAGCAGTGCCAGACAGGGGAGAGAGGGCTACACCTTC.

This clone has a handful of counts. The chain couples TRBV7-6 to TRBJ2-1, with a possible D match to TRBD1 (6 bases). Looked up from germline, CDR1 is SGHVS and CDR2 is FNYEAQ. The V end lost 5 bases, the J end lost 0 bases, and 14 bases lay between the germline ends. This CDR3 is built from 16 residues. The CDR3 DNA reads TGTGCCAGCAGCGTCAGGGGATCAAACTCCTACAATGAGCAGTTCTTC. This gives the protein CASSVRGSNSYNEQFF.

This sequence joins TRBV18 and TRBJ1-1, with D possibly TRBD1 on 6 matching bases. The CDR3 sequence is 15 residues long. V lost 3 bases to trimming and J lost 3 bases, with 14 bases between them. Germline loops: CDR1 KGHSH, CDR2 LQKENI. For the CDR3, the DNA is TGTGCCAGCTCACCTATGAGGGGGGGAGACACTGAAGCTTTCTTT. Protein product: CASSPMRGGDTEAFF.

The chain combines TRBV14 with TRBJ1-5; D call uncertain. CDR1 and CDR2 (germline): SGHDN, FVKESK. Between the trimmed V and J ends, which lost 0 bases and 7 bases, there was a span of 16 bases. The CDR3 has 16 amino acids. The chain's CDR3 is CASSQDGRERAQPQHF. The CDR3 nucleotides are TGTGCCAGCAGCCAAGATGGGAGGGAACGGGCCCAGCCCCAGCATTTT.

This sequence joins TRBV6-4 and TRBJ2-1; 13 bases map to TRBD2. This CDR3 is built from 16 residues. Germline assignment: CDR1 MRHNA and CDR2 SNTAGT. The V segment lost 5 bases and the J segment 7 bases; nucleotides outside the gene matches: 8. CDR3 region: CASSLWWTSGSNEQFF. DNA of the CDR3: TGTGCCAGCAGTTTGTGGTGGACTAGCGGGAGTAATGAGCAGTTCTTC.

The V gene is TRBV30, the J gene TRBJ2-7; 7 nucleotides align to TRBD1. The ends lost 0 bases at V and 6 bases at J; junction bases unmatched: 2. This CDR3 has 12 residues. CDR1 is GTSNPN and CDR2 is SVGIG in the germline V gene (reference sequence). For the CDR3, the DNA is TGTGCCTGGAGTGTAGACAGGGTCGAGCAGTACTTC. Amino acids: CAWSVDRVEQYF.

The chain couples TRBV27 to TRBJ1-1, with 7 bases identical to TRBD1. Germline assignment: CDR1 MNHEY and CDR2 SMNVEV (reference sequence). V shed 7 bases and J 1 base; nucleotides not matched to a gene: 3. The CDR3 covers 13 residues. CDR3 DNA sequence: TGTGCCAGCACGGGACAGTCGAACACTGAAGCTTTCTTT. Translating gives CASTGQSNTEAFF.

V usage is TRBV9 and J usage is TRBJ1-3; weak D call: TRBD1 (5 bases). The CDR3 has 16 residues. With 5 bases removed from V and 0 bases from J, the gap between germline ends came to 15 bases. Germline-derived CDR1 and CDR2 are SGDLS and YYNGEE. The CDR3 DNA reads as TGTGCCAGCAGTCGTAGGGGTGGCGGCTCTGGAAACACCATATATTTT. Amino acid sequence: CASSRRGGGSGNTIYF.

This chain links TRBV5-8 with TRBJ2-3, with a tentative D call TRBD2 (6 bases). V lost 4 bases and J lost 2, with 14 bases in between. Germline CDR1 and CDR2: SGHTS and YDEGEE. The CDR3 covers 15 residues. The CDR3 here is CASSPGRLSTDTQYF. CDR3 sequence (DNA): TGTGCCAGCAGCCCAGGGAGGTTATCCACAGATACGCAGTATTTT.

The rearrangement joins TRBV21-1 to TRBJ2-7; the table gives TRBD1 as D, unverified against the DNA. TRBV21-1 is described as a pseudogene. This CDR3 spans 16 amino acids. This CDR3 is CASSKDRPFLLYEQYF. Written as DNA, the CDR3 is TGTGCCAGCAGCAAAGACAGGCCCTTCTTGTTGTACGAGCAGTACTTC.

The chain uses TRBV19 and TRBJ2-6; TRBD1 agrees at 8 bases. CDR3 length: 16 amino acids. V lost 1 base to trimming and J lost 3 bases; unmatched junction nucleotides: 2. Germline-derived CDR1 and CDR2 are LNHDA and SQIVND (reference sequence). The CDR3 here is CASSIGQGRGANVLTF. Written as DNA, the CDR3 is TGTGCCAGTAGTATAGGACAGGGGCGTGGGGCCAACGTCCTGACTTTC.

The chain recombines TRBV2 with TRBJ2-7; D is undetermined. Trimming removed 6 bases at V and 2 bases at J, with 8 bases between. Germline V gene sequence: CDR1 SNHLY, CDR2 FYNNEI. The CDR3 contains 12 residues. DNA for the CDR3: TGTGCCAGCAGGGGCAGACCCTACGAGCAGTACTTC. Translated, it gives CASRGRPYEQYF. The variable domain in full, with the rest retrieved from reference TRBV2 and TRBJ2-7, is EPEVTQTPSHQVTQMGQEVILRCVPISNHLYFYWYRQILGQKVEFLVSFYNNEISEKSEIFDDQFSVERPDGSNFTLKIRSTKLEDSAMYFCASRGRPYEQYFGPGTRLTVT.

The V and J genes are TRBV11-1 and TRBJ2-3; D not certain. Looked up from germline, CDR1 is SGHAT and CDR2 is FQDESV (reference sequence). Trimming pared 3 bases from V and 2 bases from J, leaving 9 bases between. The CDR3 covers 14 residues. The CDR3 bases are TGTGCCAGCAGCTTGGGCGCCTCCACAGATACGCAGTATTTT. This translates into CASSLGASTDTQYF.

This sequence joins TRBV24-1 and TRBJ2-1, with D maybe TRBD1 (6 bases). Germline V lookup: CDR1 KGHDR, CDR2 SFDVKD. V lost 3 bases and J 4 bases, leaving 9 bases between the germline ends. The CDR3 totals 14 residues. Here the CDR3 DNA reads TGTGCCACCAGTGATAGGGACAATTACAATGAGCAGTTCTTC. It translates to CATSDRDNYNEQFF.